These 32 T cell receptor beta chains came from one sample sequenced in a study of identical twins. TCRdb re-called the 5' RACE reads through MiXCR, storing one row per CDR3 protein. Among approximately 230,000 distinct CDR3 sequences listed, 5.5% to 7.5% were seen once. This sample also belongs to another study, concerning T cells expressing NK-cell markers.

The sequencing input was CD8+ T cells sorted from blood. These receptors were collected from a young woman in good health.

J is TRBJ1-5 and V is TRBV7-9; D remains unclear. This CDR3 comprises 17 residues. The V and J ends lost 2 bases and 3 bases respectively, with 17 bases between them. Germline V gives CDR1 SEHNR, CDR2 FQNEAQ (reference sequence). The CDR3 loop reads CASSLNGLRAFNQPQHF. DNA of the CDR3: TGTGCCAGCAGCTTAAATGGGTTAAGGGCTTTCAATCAGCCCCAGCATTTT.

The rearrangement joins TRBV7-8 to TRBJ1-1; the D gene is possibly TRBD1 (5 bases). V lost 4 bases and J lost 4, with 16 bases in between. Germline V lookup: CDR1 SGHVS, CDR2 FQNEAQ. This CDR3 comprises 15 residues. The CDR3 loop reads CASSWSSSGGTEAFF. The DNA for the CDR3 is TGTGCCAGCAGCTGGTCGTCTAGCGGGGGCACTGAAGCTTTCTTT.

This clonotype was detected many times. The chain uses TRBV29-1 and TRBJ2-1, with 8 bases matching TRBD2. The CDR3 contains 15 residues. CDR1 is SQVTM and CDR2 is ANQGSEA in the germline V gene. The V segment lost 3 bases and the J segment 8 bases; nucleotides outside the gene matches: 12. CDR3 nucleotide sequence: TGCAGCGTTGAGCCCCCGGGAGGGCCTTTTGATGAGCAGTTCTTC. Translated, it gives CSVEPPGGPFDEQFF.

This clonotype was counted at least ten times. The J gene is TRBJ1-2, the V gene TRBV15; 7 positions agree with TRBD1. CDR1 and CDR2 (germline): LNHNV, YYDKDF (reference sequence). V shed 0 bases, J shed 8 bases, and the junction held 6 bases outside the gene matches. The CDR3 covers 14 residues. As DNA, the CDR3 is TGTGCCACCAGCAGAGACTCTACAGGGGCCGGCTACACCTTC. Translating it yields CATSRDSTGAGYTF.

This clonotype was counted many times. The rearrangement links TRBV20-1 to TRBJ2-5; D gene uncertain. This CDR3 region has 17 residues. With 2 bases removed from V and 2 bases from J, the gap between germline ends came to 21 bases. Germline CDR1 and CDR2: DFQATT and SNEGSKA (reference sequence). CDR3 in DNA: TGCAGTGCTAGAAAATCCCTTCTAGATGGCTTACAAGAGACCCAGTACTTC. It specifies CSARKSLLDGLQETQYF.

The rearrangement uses TRBV2 and TRBJ1-1; possible D gene TRBD1, 6 bases. CDR3 length equals 15 residues. Germline loops: CDR1 SNHLY, CDR2 FYNNEI. V was shortened by 2 bases and J by 0 bases, with 10 bases between the two germline ends. The CDR3, as DNA: TGTGCCAGCAGTGAAAACCAGGGGATGAACACTGAAGCTTTCTTT. Amino acid sequence: CASSENQGMNTEAFF.

This clonotype was counted ten times or more. The chain couples TRBV10-2 to TRBJ2-2; 9 bases agree with TRBD1. This CDR3 region has 15 residues. V lost 6 bases to trimming and J lost 5 bases; unmatched junction nucleotides: 7. Germline lookup yields CDR1 WSHSY and CDR2 SAAADI. CDR3: CASRDFGTGTGELFF. For the CDR3, the DNA is TGCGCCAGCAGGGACTTCGGGACAGGGACCGGGGAGCTGTTTTTT.

This clonotype appeared many times. The J gene is TRBJ2-1, the V gene TRBV6-6; D is uncertain. This CDR3 has 13 residues. The V end lost 3 bases, the J end lost 5 bases, and 8 bases lay between the germline ends. Germline V gives CDR1 MNHNY, CDR2 SVGAGI (reference sequence). This CDR3 reads CASSYGPDNEQFF. In DNA, the CDR3 is TGTGCCAGCAGTTATGGTCCAGACAATGAGCAGTTCTTC.

A few counts support this clonotype. The CDR3 DNA sequence: TGTGCCAGCAGCCCCTCCGCGGGGGGGAGGGACATTCAGTACTTC. This sequence encodes CASSPSAGGRDIQYF. The rearrangement joins TRBV3-1 to TRBJ2-4; 9 bases are a match to TRBD2. CDR1 LGHDT and CDR2 YNNKEL come from the germline V gene (reference sequence). V dropped 4 bases and J dropped 8; count of bases not matched to a gene: 9. CDR3 length equals 15 residues.

This clonotype was seen many times. J is TRBJ2-1 and V is TRBV12-3 or TRBV12-4; no reliable D call. V lost 4 bases to trimming and J lost 1 base, with 11 bases between them. The CDR3 spans 15 residues. CDR3 residues: CASSSVLVSYNEQFF. The CDR3 DNA follows: TGTGCCAGCAGTTCCGTTTTAGTTTCCTACAATGAGCAGTTCTTC.

The chain has TRBV6-5 and TRBJ2-7, with TRBD1 as a possible D gene (6 bases). This CDR3 has 12 residues. Germline V gene data show CDR1 as MNHEY and CDR2 as SVGAGI. Between the trimmed V and J ends, which lost 8 bases and 4 bases, there was a span of 12 bases. The CDR3 sequence is CASLGTNYEQYF. CDR3 sequence (DNA): TGTGCCAGCCTCGGGACAAATTACGAGCAGTACTTC.

V and J are TRBV20-1 and TRBJ2-7; TRBD1 might be the D (6 bases). The CDR3 runs 15 residues. Per the germline V gene, CDR1 is DFQATT and CDR2 is SNEGSKA (reference sequence). V was cut by 1 base and J by 9 bases, with 22 bases left in between. The CDR3 DNA reads TGCAGTGCTAGAGCCCCGCAAGGGGGTTTAATGGGGCAGTACTTC. It specifies CSARAPQGGLMGQYF.

This clonotype was detected only a few times. The chain is built from TRBV30 and TRBJ1-1, with D hard to call. The germline gives CDR1 GTSNPN, CDR2 SVGIG (reference sequence). This CDR3 spans 10 amino acids. Trimming left V 4 bases short and J 8 bases short, with 8 bases between. Here the CDR3 reads CAWKTAEAFF. CDR3 coding DNA: TGTGCCTGGAAAACAGCAGAAGCTTTCTTT.

This clonotype was found a few times. The V gene is TRBV7-9, the J gene TRBJ1-1, with 8 bases identical to TRBD1. The germline gives CDR1 SEHNR, CDR2 FQNEAQ (reference sequence). The CDR3 is made up of 11 amino acids. Germline trimming cut 5 bases from V and 10 bases from J; bases unmatched to any gene: 3. The CDR3 region is CASSDGQGAFF. The DNA for the CDR3 is TGTGCCAGCAGCGATGGACAGGGAGCTTTCTTT.

This clonotype was recorded at least ten times. V is TRBV30 and J is TRBJ1-1; D gene uncertain. V shed 0 bases and J shed 0 bases, with 8 bases lying between them. CDR3 size: 14 residues. Germline values: CDR1 GTSNPN, CDR2 SVGIG (reference sequence). The CDR3 spells CAWSVLGLNTEAFF. The CDR3 nucleotides are TGTGCCTGGAGTGTACTTGGGCTGAACACTGAAGCTTTCTTT.

The chain is built from TRBV4-3 and TRBJ2-1; 7 nucleotides match TRBD1. The CDR3 extends over 15 amino acids. Germline CDR1 and CDR2: LGHNA and YSLEER. With 0 bases clipped from V and 2 bases from J, the junction kept 1 base outside the gene matches. CDR3 region: CASSQDRGTYNEQFF. The CDR3 region has the DNA TGCGCCAGCAGCCAAGACAGGGGGACCTACAATGAGCAGTTCTTC.

V and J are TRBV10-2 and TRBJ2-5, with 8 bases lining up with TRBD2. Germline V gene data show CDR1 as WSHSY and CDR2 as SAAADI. The CDR3 totals 14 residues. With 3 bases clipped from V and 3 bases from J, the junction kept 3 bases outside the gene matches. DNA for the CDR3: TGCGCCAGCAGTGATCCGGGACTAGAAGAGACCCAGTACTTC. It encodes CASSDPGLEETQYF.

This rearrangement joins TRBV2 to TRBJ2-1, with 7 bases identical to TRBD2. Losses at the gene ends were 6 bases for V and 2 bases for J; bases not matched to a gene: 7. The V gene's germline CDR1 is SNHLY and CDR2 FYNNEI. The CDR3 is 15 residues long. CDR3 sequence: CASRRGRATYNEQFF. The CDR3 nucleotides are TGTGCCAGCAGACGCGGGAGAGCAACCTACAATGAGCAGTTCTTC.

V gene TRBV20-1 combines with J gene TRBJ1-2; D not certain. The CDR3 has 12 amino acids. The germline V gene encodes CDR1 DFQATT and CDR2 SNEGSKA (reference sequence). This CDR3 reads CPCGVPNYGYTF. CDR3 bases: TGCCCTTGTGGGGTCCCTAACTATGGCTACACCTTC.

The chain uses TRBV7-9 and TRBJ1-3; D call uncertain. CDR1 SEHNR and CDR2 FQNEAQ come from the germline V gene (reference sequence). The CDR3 runs to 15 residues. Trimming shortened V by 2 bases and J by 0 bases, and 8 bases separated the two germline ends. The CDR3 bases are TGTGCCAGCAGCTTACTTTTGGGCTCTGGAAACACCATATATTTT. It translates to CASSLLLGSGNTIYF.

This clonotype was observed many times. V usage is TRBV6-6 and J usage is TRBJ1-1, with D possibly being TRBD1 (5 bases). The CDR3 consists of 13 residues. V was trimmed by 5 bases and J by 4 bases, leaving 11 bases between them. The germline gives CDR1 MNHNY, CDR2 SVGAGI (reference sequence). Here the CDR3 reads CASSGGTATEAFF. DNA of the CDR3: TGTGCCAGCAGTGGGGGTACGGCCACTGAAGCTTTCTTT.

This clonotype was detected ten times or more. This rearrangement joins TRBV12-3 or TRBV12-4 to TRBJ1-1; D possibly corresponds to TRBD1 (5 bases). This CDR3 has 13 amino acids. V lost 6 bases and J lost 6, with 14 bases in between. CDR3 DNA sequence: TGTGCCAGCAGCCCAGGGCGTTCGGCTGAAGCTTTCTTT. It is translated as CASSPGRSAEAFF.

This chain uses TRBV10-3 with TRBJ1-5; D is unresolved. Germline V lookup: CDR1 ENHRY, CDR2 SYGVKD. The V and J ends lost 0 bases and 5 bases respectively, with 14 bases between them. This CDR3 has 16 residues. The CDR3 reads CAISESLVFGDQPQHF. The CDR3 region has the DNA TGTGCCATCAGTGAGTCTTTGGTTTTTGGTGATCAGCCCCAGCATTTT.

V and J are TRBV5-6 and TRBJ2-1; 11 nucleotides agree with TRBD1. The CDR3 covers 18 residues. With 2 bases clipped from V and 5 bases from J, the junction kept 12 bases outside the gene matches. Germline CDR1 reads SGHDT; CDR2 reads YYEEEE. In DNA, the CDR3 is TGTGCCAGCAGCTTTGGACAGGGGGCCATCACCACCCACAATGAGCAGTTCTTC. Its translation: CASSFGQGAITTHNEQFF. Variable domain in full (rest from reference TRBV5-6 and TRBJ2-1): DAGVTQSPTHLIKTRGQQVTLRCSPKSGHDTVSWYQQALGQGPQFIFQYYEEEERQRGNFPDRFSGHQFPNYSSELNVNALLLGDSALYLCASSFGQGAITTHNEQFFGPGTRLTVL.

The chain uses TRBV29-1 and TRBJ2-1, with D perhaps matching TRBD1 (5 bases). Germline V gives CDR1 SQVTM, CDR2 ANQGSEA. The CDR3 runs 13 residues. With 7 bases removed from V and 4 bases from J, the gap between germline ends came to 14 bases. CDR3 region: CSAEDSQYNEQFF. CDR3 bases: TGCAGCGCCGAAGACAGTCAATACAATGAGCAGTTCTTC.

The chain combines TRBV12-3 or TRBV12-4 with TRBJ2-1, with 13 bases that match TRBD2. V was pared by 7 bases and J by 4 bases, with 10 bases of the junction left unmatched. This CDR3 contains 17 residues. The CDR3 sequence: CASTAVRTSGSYNEQFF. In nucleotides, the CDR3 is TGTGCCAGCACCGCGGTCCGGACTAGCGGGAGTTACAATGAGCAGTTCTTC.

In its sample, this clonotype was seen a few times. The rearrangement uses TRBV24-1 and TRBJ2-1; possibly TRBD2 for D (7 bases). Trimming cost V 4 bases and J 5 bases, with 11 bases left between them. CDR1 is KGHDR, CDR2 SFDVKD, per germline. The CDR3 covers 14 residues. The CDR3 DNA follows: TGTGCCACCAGTGAGGGGGGGCCCCACAATGAGCAGTTCTTC. Its protein product is CATSEGGPHNEQFF.

This chain links TRBV9 with TRBJ2-1; 9 bases align to TRBD2. The germline gives CDR1 SGDLS, CDR2 YYNGEE. The CDR3 extends over 17 amino acids. Trimming removed 4 bases from V and 6 bases from J; junction bases left unmatched: 14. The CDR3 bases are TGTGCCAGCAGCCCCCAGACGGGGCTAGCGGGAAGCAATGAGCAGTTCTTC. Its translation is CASSPQTGLAGSNEQFF.

In this sample, this clonotype turned up many times. The chain uses TRBV15 and TRBJ2-7; D is ambiguous. The CDR3 loop spans 14 amino acids. From germline, CDR1 is LNHNV and CDR2 YYDKDF (reference sequence). Trimming cost V 0 bases and J 8 bases, with 14 bases left between them. CDR3 DNA sequence: TGTGCCACCAGCAGAGATGTGCTGGCGAGGCAGCAGTACTTC. Its protein is CATSRDVLARQQYF. Filled out from reference TRBV15 and TRBJ2-7, the complete variable domain reads DAMVIQNPRYQVTQFGKPVTLSCSQTLNHNVMYWYQQKSSQAPKLLFHYYDKDFNNEADTPDNFQSRRPNTSFCFLDIRSPGLGDTAMYLCATSRDVLARQQYFGPGTRLTVT.

This clonotype occurred a few times. This CDR3 reads CASSPAREGRDTQYF. The CDR3 DNA reads as TGTGCCAGCAGTCCGGCCCGGGAGGGCCGGGATACGCAGTATTTT. The V gene is TRBV27, the J gene TRBJ2-3; TRBD2 aligns across 8 bases. Germline lookup yields CDR1 MNHEY and CDR2 SMNVEV (reference sequence). CDR3 length equals 15 residues. The V segment lost 5 bases and the J segment 6 bases; nucleotides outside the gene matches: 10.

This clonotype occurred many times. CDR3 sequence (DNA): TGTGCCAGCAGTTTAAGGTCTGACGGGGAGCTGTTTTTT. It translates to CASSLRSDGELFF. The rearrangement uses TRBV12-3 or TRBV12-4 and TRBJ2-2; D unclear. Trimming pared 2 bases from V and 7 bases from J, leaving 8 bases between. The CDR3 consists of 13 residues.

This clonotype was seen many times. CDR3 nucleotide sequence: TGCAGCGCCAGGACAGGGGAGAACTATGGCTACACCTTC. Protein sequence: CSARTGENYGYTF. The rearrangement uses TRBV29-1 and TRBJ1-2; 9 bases are shared with TRBD1. The trim removed 7 bases at V and 2 bases at J, leaving 5 bases unmatched. This CDR3 contains 13 residues. From germline, CDR1 is SQVTM and CDR2 ANQGSEA.